The 26 T cell receptor beta chains given below trace back to one sample, sequenced in a study. Via MiXCR, TCRdb re-called the 5' RACE reads, giving one row per CDR3 protein. The data contain more than 45,000 distinct CDR3 sequences, 28% of them singletons. Sample: tumor-infiltrating memory CD4+ T cells sorted from the breast tumor. This sample's subset: memory CD4+ T cells, CD4+CD45RO+CD25-. These receptors originate from a female donor with breast cancer.

This clonotype came up a few times. The chain uses TRBV7-8 and TRBJ2-7, with D unclear. The CDR3 covers 12 residues. CDR1 is SGHVS, CDR2 FQNEAQ, per germline. Trimming left V 5 bases short and J 6 bases short, with 11 bases between. In DNA, the CDR3 is TGTGCCAGCAGCCCTAGACTCTCCGAGCAGTACTTC. It specifies CASSPRLSEQYF.

This clonotype was seen a handful of times. This is likely a read error, given that the CDR3 carries no conserved phenylalanine or tryptophan at its end. Because the CDR3's place on the DNA is in doubt, the DNA is left out and the CDR3 is given as listed by TCRdb. This rearrangement joins TRBV7-6 to TRBJ2-5; TRBD1 is the table's D call and was not checked against the DNA. The CDR3 spans 13 residues, counting both ends. CDR1 and CDR2 from the germline V gene are SGHVS and FNYEAQ. CDR3 residues: CASSLDQGGGWSL.

This clonotype was counted a few times. This may arise from a read error, as a much more abundant clone is one base away. The chain has TRBV7-3 and TRBJ1-2, with a weak D call TRBD1 (5 bases). Germline CDR1 and CDR2: SGHTA and FQGTGA. The CDR3 covers 13 residues. The ends were cut back, 5 bases at V and 4 bases at J, with 11 bases in the middle. CDR3 loop: CASSPDKTYGYTF. CDR3 DNA sequence: TGTGCCAGCAGCCCGGACAAAACCTATGGCTACACCTTC.

This clonotype was counted only a few times. V usage is TRBV6-1 and J usage is TRBJ1-5, with a possible D match to TRBD1 (6 bases). V dropped 6 bases and J dropped 0 bases, with 12 bases sitting between them. Germline V gives CDR1 MNHNS, CDR2 SASEGT. The CDR3 is made up of 15 amino acids. CDR3 amino acids: CASSGQPYSNQPQHF. The CDR3 coding sequence is TGTGCCAGCAGCGGACAGCCCTATAGCAATCAGCCCCAGCATTTT.

This clonotype was counted ten times or more. CDR3 sequence (DNA): TGTGCCAGCAGGCGTATAGCGAGTAGCGGGACCCCCGGGGAGCTGTTTTTT. Protein: CASRRIASSGTPGELFF. This chain connects TRBV7-6 to TRBJ2-2, with 8 bases aligning to TRBD2. This CDR3 contains 17 residues. Trimming at V came to 6 bases and at J to 6 bases, leaving 15 bases not matched to a gene. The germline gives CDR1 SGHVS, CDR2 FNYEAQ. The whole variable domain, filled in from reference TRBV7-6 and TRBJ2-2, reads GAGVSQSPRYKVTKRGQDVALRCDPISGHVSLYWYRQALGQGPEFLTYFNYEAQQDKSGLPNDRFSAERPEGSISTLTIQRTEQRDSAMYRCASRRIASSGTPGELFFGEGSRLTVL.

The chain uses TRBV5-1 and TRBJ1-5; D unresolved. Trimming took 0 bases from V and 2 from J, leaving 6 bases between them. Germline V lookup: CDR1 SGHRS, CDR2 YFSETQ. The CDR3 is made up of 14 amino acids. The CDR3 spells CASSLVSGNQPQHF. The CDR3 nucleotides read TGCGCCAGCAGCTTGGTTTCTGGCAATCAGCCCCAGCATTTT.

This chain joins TRBV5-1 and TRBJ2-2, with 8 nucleotides matching TRBD2. V trimming: 3 bases; J trimming: 6 bases; junction bases outside the gene matches: 13. The CDR3 is made up of 17 amino acids. Germline CDR1 is SGHRS and CDR2 is YFSETQ. The chain's CDR3 is CASSWVAGSGISGELFF. The CDR3 DNA is TGCGCCAGCAGCTGGGTCGCCGGTAGCGGGATATCCGGGGAGCTGTTTTTT. Complete variable domain (other parts from reference TRBV5-1 and TRBJ2-2): KAGVTQTPRYLIKTRGQQVTLSCSPISGHRSVSWYQQTPGQGLQFLFEYFSETQRNKGNFPGRFSGRQFSNSRSEMNVSTLELGDSALYLCASSWVAGSGISGELFFGEGSRLTVL.

This chain connects TRBV20-1 to TRBJ1-6; D ambiguous. The germline V gene has CDR1 DFQATT and CDR2 SNEGSKA (reference sequence). Trimming pared 5 bases from V and 6 bases from J, leaving 11 bases between. CDR3 length: 13 amino acids. CDR3 residues: CSALSSSNSPLHF. The CDR3 DNA sequence: TGCAGTGCTCTCAGTTCATCTAATTCACCCCTCCACTTT.

This clonotype occurred a few times. This chain uses TRBV5-1 with TRBJ2-3; no clear D. Trimming took off 2 bases at V and 5 bases at J, with 9 bases between the two ends. Germline-derived CDR1 and CDR2 are SGHRS and YFSETQ. The CDR3 length is 13 residues. The CDR3 DNA follows: TGCGCCAGCAGCTTACCCCCTAAAGATACGCAGTATTTT. Its translation: CASSLPPKDTQYF.

In its sample, this clonotype was seen a few times. The J gene is TRBJ2-1, the V gene TRBV6-5, with 7 bases identical to TRBD2. The trim removed 6 bases at V and 7 bases at J, leaving 9 bases unmatched. CDR1 is MNHEY, CDR2 SVGAGI, per germline. The CDR3 spans 14 residues. Written as DNA, the CDR3 is TGTGCCAGCAGCGAGACTAGCTTCGGGAATGAGCAGTTCTTC. It yields the protein CASSETSFGNEQFF.

Note on this clonotype: Possible read error: a much larger clone is one base away. Without the conserved terminal phenylalanine or tryptophan, this CDR3 likely stems from a read error. V gene TRBV7-8 combines with J gene TRBJ1-5, with D tentatively TRBD1 (5 bases). This CDR3 comprises 16 residues. Germline assignment: CDR1 SGHVS and CDR2 FQNEAQ. Trimming stripped 4 bases from V and 4 bases from J, with 17 bases between. The CDR3 reads CASSSNRGRGNQPQHV. In nucleotides, the CDR3 is TGTGCCAGCAGCTCCAATCGGGGGAGGGGTAATCAGCCCCAGCATGTT.

V gene TRBV7-3 combines with J gene TRBJ2-1; 13 positions match TRBD2. After removal of 8 bases from V and 6 bases from J, the junction contained 1 base not matched to a gene. This CDR3 region has 13 residues. CDR1 and CDR2 from the germline V gene are SGHTA and FQGTGA. The DNA for the CDR3 is TGTGCCAGCGGACTAGCGGGAGTCAATGAGCAGTTCTTC. This codes for CASGLAGVNEQFF.

The chain uses TRBV5-5 and TRBJ2-1, with D unresolved. Per the germline V gene, CDR1 is SGHKS and CDR2 is YYEKEE (reference sequence). CDR3 length equals 15 residues. Trimming left V 1 base short and J 6 bases short, with 14 bases between. CDR3: CASSLSLVASNEQFF. The CDR3 DNA follows: TGTGCCAGCAGCTTGAGCCTAGTTGCCTCCAATGAGCAGTTCTTC.

The J gene is TRBJ1-6, the V gene TRBV7-9; maybe TRBD1 (6 bases). The germline gives CDR1 SEHNR, CDR2 FQNEAQ (reference sequence). Trimming cost V 2 bases and J 10 bases, with 12 bases left between them. The CDR3 contains 14 residues. CDR3 in amino acids: CASSLTGTGSPLHF. The CDR3 coding sequence is TGTGCCAGCAGCTTAACAGGGACGGGATCACCCCTCCACTTT.

This chain connects TRBV20-1 to TRBJ2-7; the D call may be TRBD1 or TRBD2 (5 bases each). V dropped 5 bases and J dropped 0 bases, with 14 bases sitting between them. CDR3 length: 14 residues. Germline V gene data show CDR1 as DFQATT and CDR2 as SNEGSKA (reference sequence). Here the CDR3 reads CSAEEGYSSYEQYF. The CDR3 DNA follows: TGCAGTGCTGAAGAGGGGTACAGCTCCTACGAGCAGTACTTC.

The chain recombines TRBV5-1 with TRBJ2-3, with 7 bases matching TRBD1. The CDR3 is made up of 15 amino acids. The V segment lost 0 bases and the J segment 2 bases; nucleotides outside the gene matches: 3. Germline V gives CDR1 SGHRS, CDR2 YFSETQ. CDR3 region: CASSLETGNTDTQYF. The DNA for the CDR3 is TGCGCCAGCAGCTTGGAGACAGGGAACACAGATACGCAGTATTTT.

The sample holds many counts of this clonotype. The CDR3 DNA follows: TGTGCCAGCAGGGGAGAGGGCAATCAGCCCCAGCATTTT. It yields the protein CASRGEGNQPQHF. The gene calls are TRBV6-5 and TRBJ1-5; D unresolved. The length of the CDR3 is 13 residues. CDR1 MNHEY and CDR2 SVGAGI come from the germline V gene. V was pared by 6 bases and J by 2 bases, with 8 bases between.

This chain connects TRBV9 to TRBJ2-3, with D perhaps matching TRBD2 (5 bases). Germline V gene sequence: CDR1 SGDLS, CDR2 YYNGEE. With 3 bases removed from V and 0 bases from J, the gap between germline ends came to 11 bases. CDR3 size: 15 residues. The chain's CDR3 is CASSATRTSTDTQYF. The DNA of the CDR3 is TGTGCCAGCAGCGCAACACGGACTAGCACAGATACGCAGTATTTT.

The chain employs TRBV6-1 and TRBJ2-5; no firm D call. Germline V gene sequence: CDR1 MNHNS, CDR2 SASEGT. V gave up 5 bases and J gave up 2 bases, with 3 bases separating them. The CDR3 contains 11 residues. CDR3 sequence: CASSKQETQYF. The CDR3 bases are TGTGCCAGCAGTAAACAAGAGACCCAGTACTTC.

This clonotype was recorded at least ten times. The J gene is TRBJ2-2, the V gene TRBV12-3 or TRBV12-4; D is uncertain. The CDR3 sequence is 14 residues long. With 6 bases removed from V and 2 bases from J, the gap between germline ends came to 10 bases. CDR3 in amino acids: CASRIELNTGELFF. The CDR3 coding sequence is TGTGCCAGCAGGATCGAACTTAACACCGGGGAGCTGTTTTTT.

This clonotype has just a few counts. This rearrangement joins TRBV20-1 to TRBJ2-4; the D is unclear. Trimming cost V 5 bases and J 6 bases, with 14 bases left between them. Germline lookup yields CDR1 DFQATT and CDR2 SNEGSKA (reference sequence). CDR3 size: 13 residues. The CDR3 DNA reads TGCAGTGCTGTAAACGACATGGGAAACATTCAGTACTTC. It codes for CSAVNDMGNIQYF.

This clonotype is medium-sized (0.01 to 0.1%) in the sample. The chain combines TRBV7-2 with TRBJ1-2, with D perhaps TRBD1 (6 bases). This CDR3 is 17 amino acids long. CDR1 and CDR2 (germline): SGHTA, FQGNSA. Trimming took 5 bases from V and 4 from J, leaving 23 bases between them. CDR3: CASSPDRPLAGRYGYTF. The DNA for the CDR3 is TGTGCCAGCAGCCCTGACAGGCCCCTCGCTGGTCGCTATGGCTACACCTTC.

This clonotype was observed a few times. The gene calls are TRBV7-6 and TRBJ2-3, with TRBD2 identical over 7 bases. After removal of 1 base from V and 4 bases from J, the junction contained 5 bases not matched to a gene. Per the germline V gene, CDR1 is SGHVS and CDR2 is FNYEAQ. There are 15 residues in the CDR3. CDR3 in amino acids: CASSLGVAGADTQYF. Here the CDR3 DNA reads TGTGCCAGCAGCTTAGGCGTGGCGGGGGCAGATACGCAGTATTTT.

This clonotype was counted between two and nine times. V is TRBV5-1 and J is TRBJ2-7, with TRBD1 matching over 8 bases. Germline trimming cut 7 bases from V and 2 bases from J; bases unmatched to any gene: 11. Germline assignment: CDR1 SGHRS and CDR2 YFSETQ. The CDR3 has 15 residues. Here the CDR3 DNA reads TGCGCCAGCTCAGCAAGGACAGGGTGGACCTACGAGCAGTACTTC. It encodes CASSARTGWTYEQYF.

CDR3: CASSAGSHGGYTF. CDR3 DNA sequence: TGTGCCAGCAGCGCGGGGTCCCACGGCGGCTACACCTTC. The chain is built from TRBV6-1 and TRBJ1-2; no clear D gene. Trimming removed 6 bases from V and 8 bases from J, with 16 bases in between. Germline V CDR1 and CDR2: MNHNS, SASEGT. CDR3 length equals 13 residues.

This clonotype was counted a few times. The CDR3 reads CASSLNPGITEAFF. In nucleotides, the CDR3 is TGTGCCAGCAGCTTAAACCCAGGGATCACTGAAGCTTTCTTT. The rearrangement uses TRBV7-3 and TRBJ1-1; tentatively, D is TRBD1 (5 bases). V dropped 1 base and J dropped 4 bases, with 10 bases sitting between them. The CDR3 is made up of 14 amino acids. Germline V gene data show CDR1 as SGHTA and CDR2 as FQGTGA.